This T cell receptor beta chain was captured by sequencing in a study of siplizumab effects on memory and regulatory T cells. Study-level results: The apparent diversity of naive T cells exceeded that of memory cells, and naive T cells seemed to make a major contribution to the alloresponse. An assignable naive or memory phenotype was lacking in roughly 75-96% of proliferating CD4+ or CD8+ clones.

This clone has a handful of counts. The antigen is not known. This CDR3 spans 14 amino acids. V lost 2 bases to trimming and J lost 8 bases; unmatched junction nucleotides: 4. Germline values: CDR1 MRHNA, CDR2 SNTAGT. Repertoires were generated with immunoSEQ multiplex PCR, while TCRdb's copy carries only in-frame clones and drops some. The profile shows about 80,000 clones, 95% of them singletons. The genes are TRBV6-4 and TRBJ2-2; 8 nucleotides line up with TRBD2. The sequence was obtained from a human donor in good health. The source material was CD8+ T cells sorted from blood. The CDR3 spells CASSDGSGSGELFF. The CDR3 coding sequence is TGTGCCAGCAGTGACGGGAGCGGGAGTGGGGAGCTGTTTTTT.